The source of this T cell receptor (beta chain) is a study of T cells in Graves' hyperthyroidism and ophthalmopathy. V lost 5 bases to trimming and J lost 2 bases, with 12 bases between them. The length of the CDR3 is 15 residues. The germline gives CDR1 KGHSH, CDR2 LQKENI. Using RNA transcripts as the source, TCR beta CDR3 regions were amplified. The HTBI set primed first-round TCR CDR3 RT-PCR. Each CDR3 protein gets one entry after TCRdb re-called the multiplex PCR reads with MiXCR. Here the sample spans roughly 380,000 distinct CDR3 sequences, roughly 13% being singletons. Diagnoses were established using clinical symptoms, serum thyroxine and TRAb, thyroid ultrasound and orbital computed tomography. This clonotype occurred many times. Antigen: not known. Study results and caveats: Blood held most thyroid clonotypes expanded above 0.001 frequency. It was a median approximately 7.1 months before onset that the model predicted ophthalmopathy.

This chain joins TRBV18 and TRBJ1-4; D gene uncertain. The TCR was taken from a man younger than 45 with Graves' hyperthyroidism that later progressed to Graves' ophthalmopathy. Sequencing was performed on blood. In DNA, the CDR3 is TGTGCCAGCTCAAGGTCGAGTACTACTAATGAAAAACTGTTTTTT. Translation: CASSRSSTTNEKLFF.